Each of the 25 T cell receptor beta chains below was sequenced from the same sample in a study of blood T cell repertoires in COVID-19. TCRdb's copy holds only in-frame clones and misses some; the assay was immunoSEQ multiplex PCR. Of approximately 300,000 clones in the sample, around 90% were seen once. The sample comprised peripheral blood. The receptor set was obtained from a woman aged 50 to 60 with COVID-19, enrolled during active disease.

The rearrangement links TRBV5-1 to TRBJ2-1; 7 bases match TRBD1. Germline lookup yields CDR1 SGHRS and CDR2 YFSETQ. The CDR3 runs to 15 residues. The ends lost 4 bases at V and 10 bases at J; junction bases unmatched: 14. CDR3 DNA sequence: TGCGCCAGCAGCCCCCCGTCGACAGGGTTTGGAGAGCAGTTCTTC. Protein: CASSPPSTGFGEQFF.

The chain recombines TRBV5-8 with TRBJ2-7, with 7 bases aligning to TRBD2. V lost 0 bases and J lost 7; bases outside the gene matches: 13. Germline loops: CDR1 SGHTS, CDR2 YDEGEE. This CDR3 comprises 16 residues. The CDR3 sequence: CASSLVRGLVSWEQYF. DNA of the CDR3: TGTGCCAGCAGCTTGGTTCGTGGACTAGTCTCTTGGGAGCAGTACTTC.

V usage is TRBV19 and J usage is TRBJ2-1; D gene unclear. This CDR3 is built from 17 residues. CDR1 is LNHDA, CDR2 SQIVND, per germline (reference sequence). Trimming stripped 4 bases from V and 4 bases from J, with 20 bases between. The CDR3 DNA is TGTGCCAGTAGTAGCCCCCGACCCGCGGCCCTATACAATGAGCAGTTCTTC. It specifies CASSSPRPAALYNEQFF.

This chain links TRBV20-1 with TRBJ2-1; no firm D call. Trimming stripped 6 bases from V and 10 bases from J, with 10 bases between. The germline gives CDR1 DFQATT, CDR2 SNEGSKA (reference sequence). This CDR3 has 10 amino acids. CDR3 bases: TGCAGTGCCGGTAGTATCGAGCAGTTCTTC. It encodes CSAGSIEQFF.

The chain links TRBV6-1 to TRBJ1-1, with 7 bases matching TRBD1. This CDR3 spans 14 amino acids. V shed 5 bases, J shed 0 bases, and the junction held 3 bases outside the gene matches. The V gene's germline CDR1 is MNHNS and CDR2 SASEGT. The CDR3 DNA sequence: TGTGCCAGCAGTACAGGGGATGTGAACACTGAAGCTTTCTTT. It encodes CASSTGDVNTEAFF.

The chain has TRBV18 and TRBJ1-1; a weak D match, TRBD1 (6 bases). The germline V and J ends were trimmed by 6 bases and 1 base, with 12 bases remaining between them. Germline values: CDR1 KGHSH, CDR2 LQKENI. The CDR3 contains 14 residues. Written as DNA, the CDR3 is TGTGCCAGCTCCGGGGGGGGCCCGAACACTGAAGCTTTCTTT. It codes for CASSGGGPNTEAFF. The full variable domain, in which reference TRBV18 and TRBJ1-1 provide the parts outside the CDR3, is NAGVMQNPRHLVRRRGQEARLRCSPMKGHSHVYWYRQLPEEGLKFMVYLQKENIIDESGMPKERFSAEFPKEGPSILRIQQVVRGDSAAYFCASSGGGPNTEAFFGQGTRLTVV.

The genes are TRBV12-3 or TRBV12-4 and TRBJ2-4, with 9 nucleotides matching TRBD1. Germline trimming cut 6 bases from V and 13 bases from J; bases unmatched to any gene: 7. The CDR3 contains 12 residues. The CDR3 is CASSPRGTGQYF. The CDR3 DNA follows: TGTGCCAGCAGCCCCCGGGGGACAGGGCAGTACTTC.

The chain employs TRBV10-1 and TRBJ1-1; TRBD1 agrees at 8 bases. The CDR3 extends over 17 amino acids. Per the germline V gene, CDR1 is WNHNN and CDR2 is SYGVQD (reference sequence). The J segment lost 5 bases and the V segment lost 6 bases, leaving 17 bases of the junction unmatched. The CDR3 reads CASSSPGQEFRVTEAFF. In DNA, the CDR3 is TGCGCCAGCAGCTCGCCGGGACAGGAGTTCCGTGTTACTGAAGCTTTCTTT.

About this clone itself: Germline is not matched at one junction end, which may reflect a read error. The genes are TRBV15 and TRBJ2-3; 8 bases fit TRBD2. Germline V gene sequence: CDR1 LNHNV, CDR2 YYDKDF (reference sequence). CDR3 length equals 12 residues. CDR3 amino acids: CTGTSGADTQYF. In DNA, the CDR3 is TGCACCGGGACTAGTGGGGCAGATACGCAGTATTTT.

This clone was found once. This chain links TRBV11-2 with TRBJ1-1; D is possibly TRBD1 (5 bases). Trimming cost V 8 bases and J 0 bases, with 16 bases left between them. CDR1 and CDR2 from the germline V gene are SGHAT and FQNNGV. The CDR3 is made up of 15 amino acids. CDR3 nucleotide sequence: TGTGCCAGCCAAACCGGAGGGGCGGTGAACACTGAAGCTTTCTTT. It encodes CASQTGGAVNTEAFF.

The rearrangement links TRBV21-1 to TRBJ2-1; TRBD1 is the table's D call and was not checked against the DNA. TRBV21-1 is a pseudogene locus. The CDR3 contains 17 residues. In DNA, the CDR3 is TGTGCCAGCAGCAAAGCGGTCTGTGACAGGGAGGTCTATGAGCAGTTCTTC. Protein sequence: CASSKAVCDREVYEQFF.

The CDR3 bases are TGTGCCAGCAGCCCGGGGGGTCTAACAGATACGCAGTATTTT. Its translation is CASSPGGLTDTQYF. The rearrangement links TRBV3-1 (or the pseudogene TRBV3-2) to TRBJ2-3, with 7 bases lining up with TRBD2. The J segment lost 3 bases and the V segment lost 4 bases, leaving 4 bases of the junction unmatched. Germline-derived CDR1 and CDR2 are LGHDT and YNNKEL (reference sequence). There are 14 residues in the CDR3.

The chain joins TRBV11-1 to TRBJ2-7, with 7 bases identical to TRBD1. This CDR3 region has 12 residues. J gave up 5 bases and V 5 bases, and 3 bases lay outside the gene matches. CDR1 SGHAT and CDR2 FQDESV come from the germline V gene (reference sequence). In nucleotides, the CDR3 is TGTGCCAGCAGCCTCGACAGGGACGAGCAGTACTTC. Translating gives CASSLDRDEQYF.

The chain has TRBV5-1 and TRBJ2-3; 10 nucleotides line up with TRBD2. In germline, CDR1 is SGHRS, CDR2 YFSETQ. V shed 4 bases and J 1 base; nucleotides not matched to a gene: 3. The CDR3 runs to 15 residues. CDR3 sequence reads: CASSPAGGRTDTQYF. The CDR3, as DNA: TGCGCCAGCAGCCCAGCGGGAGGGCGCACAGATACGCAGTATTTT.

This chain joins TRBV5-1 and TRBJ1-3; no reliable D call. The germline V and J ends were trimmed by 7 bases and 2 bases, with 7 bases remaining between them. This CDR3 is 12 amino acids long. In germline, CDR1 is SGHRS, CDR2 YFSETQ. The DNA for the CDR3 is TGCGCCAGCTGGAGTACTGGAAACACCATATATTTT. The encoded protein is CASWSTGNTIYF.

The rearrangement uses TRBV6-6 and TRBJ1-3; unclear D gene. This CDR3 spans 16 amino acids. The germline V gene encodes CDR1 MNHNY and CDR2 SVGAGI (reference sequence). V dropped 0 bases and J dropped 7 bases, with 16 bases sitting between them. Here the CDR3 DNA reads TGTGCCAGCAGTTACTCGAGTTCCGGGAAAGGGAACACCATATATTTT. Translated: CASSYSSSGKGNTIYF.

This chain connects TRBV6-5 to TRBJ2-7; D might be TRBD2 (5 bases). Per the germline V gene, CDR1 is MNHEY and CDR2 is SVGAGI. Trimming removed 2 bases at V and 6 bases at J, with 5 bases between. The CDR3 is 11 residues long. CDR3 sequence: CASSYGSEQYF. CDR3 bases: TGTGCCAGCAGTTACGGGAGCGAGCAGTACTTC.

The chain joins TRBV11-2 to TRBJ2-3, with TRBD2 identical over 7 bases. The CDR3 length is 15 residues. The germline V gene encodes CDR1 SGHAT and CDR2 FQNNGV. The V segment lost 3 bases and the J segment 3 bases; nucleotides outside the gene matches: 6. CDR3 nucleotide sequence: TGTGCCAGCAGCTTTTACGGGAGGAATACAGATACGCAGTATTTT. It codes for CASSFYGRNTDTQYF.

The V call is TRBV5-1, the J call TRBJ1-1; unclear D gene. The V and J ends lost 0 bases and 5 bases respectively, with 11 bases between them. CDR1 SGHRS and CDR2 YFSETQ come from the germline V gene. This CDR3 spans 14 amino acids. The CDR3: CASSLGGGRTEAFF. In DNA form, the CDR3 reads TGCGCCAGCAGCTTGGGGGGAGGTCGAACTGAAGCTTTCTTT.

The chain employs TRBV7-9 and TRBJ2-1; D unclear. The CDR3 consists of 15 residues. Trimming removed 4 bases from V and 3 bases from J, with 13 bases in between. Germline V CDR1 and CDR2: SEHNR, FQNEAQ (reference sequence). The CDR3 region has the DNA TGTGCCAGCAGCTCGTCATTGGAGAGCTACAATGAGCAGTTCTTC. Its protein is CASSSSLESYNEQFF. Full variable domain (missing parts from reference TRBV7-9 and TRBJ2-1): DTGVSQNPRHKITKRGQNVTFRCDPISEHNRLYWYRQTLGQGPEFLTYFQNEAQLEKSRLLSDRFSAERPKGSFSTLEIQRTEQGDSAMYLCASSSSLESYNEQFFGPGTRLTVL.

This clone was seen only a few times. The CDR3 is CASSSQRSGSYSNQPQHF. The CDR3 DNA reads TGTGCCAGCAGTTCACAGCGGAGTGGAAGCTATAGCAATCAGCCCCAGCATTTT. The rearrangement uses TRBV27 and TRBJ1-5; no reliable D call. Germline CDR1 and CDR2: MNHEY and SMNVEV (reference sequence). CDR3 size: 18 residues. V was shortened by 4 bases and J by 0 bases, with 19 bases between the two germline ends.

The chain recombines TRBV19 with TRBJ2-3; 8 bases map to TRBD2. CDR1 and CDR2 (germline): LNHDA, SQIVND (reference sequence). This CDR3 has 16 residues. The V and J ends lost 4 bases and 1 base, in that order; junction bases with no gene match: 7. CDR3 bases: TGTGCCAGTAGTAACCCCGGGGGGGTCGGCACAGATACGCAGTATTTT. Its protein product is CASSNPGGVGTDTQYF.

The chain has TRBV11-3 and TRBJ2-1; D is perhaps TRBD2 (6 bases). Between the trimmed V and J ends, which lost 5 bases and 9 bases, there was a span of 11 bases. The CDR3 has 12 amino acids. The germline V gene encodes CDR1 SGHNT and CDR2 YENEEA. CDR3 nucleotides: TGTGCCAGCAGCCGCCGGGGGAGTGAGCAGTTCTTC. It codes for CASSRRGSEQFF.

The rearrangement links TRBV5-1 to TRBJ2-5; 9 bases match TRBD1. The CDR3 runs 13 residues. Germline loops: CDR1 SGHRS, CDR2 YFSETQ. Germline trimming cut 6 bases from V and 3 bases from J; bases unmatched to any gene: 3. The CDR3 is CASKTGGEETQYF. As DNA, the CDR3 is TGCGCCAGCAAGACAGGGGGGGAAGAGACCCAGTACTTC.

The chain combines TRBV7-9 with TRBJ2-5, with a possible D match to TRBD2 (5 bases). Germline V gives CDR1 SEHNR, CDR2 FQNEAQ (reference sequence). The CDR3 extends over 17 amino acids. Trimming pared 5 bases from V and 1 base from J, leaving 20 bases between. CDR3 DNA: TGTGCCAGCAGCCCCACGGGCCAGCTGACTATCCAAGAGACCCAGTACTTC. This gives the protein CASSPTGQLTIQETQYF.